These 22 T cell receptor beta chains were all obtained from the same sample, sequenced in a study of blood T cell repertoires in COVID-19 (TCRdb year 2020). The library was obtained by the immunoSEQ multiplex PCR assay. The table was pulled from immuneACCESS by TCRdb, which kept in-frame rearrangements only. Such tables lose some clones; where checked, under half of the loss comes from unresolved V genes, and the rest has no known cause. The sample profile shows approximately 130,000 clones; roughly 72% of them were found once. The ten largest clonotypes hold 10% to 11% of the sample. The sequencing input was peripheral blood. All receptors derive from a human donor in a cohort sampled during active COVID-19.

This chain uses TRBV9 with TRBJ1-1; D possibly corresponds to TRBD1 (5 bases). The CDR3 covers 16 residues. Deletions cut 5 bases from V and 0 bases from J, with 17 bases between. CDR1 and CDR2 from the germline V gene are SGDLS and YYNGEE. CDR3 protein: CASSRGRGGMNTEAFF. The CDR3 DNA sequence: TGTGCCAGCAGTAGAGGAAGGGGTGGTATGAACACTGAAGCTTTCTTT.

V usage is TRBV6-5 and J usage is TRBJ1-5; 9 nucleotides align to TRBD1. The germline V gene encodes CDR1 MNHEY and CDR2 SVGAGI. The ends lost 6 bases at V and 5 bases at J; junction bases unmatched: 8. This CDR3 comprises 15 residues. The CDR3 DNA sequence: TGTGCCAGCAGCGGGGGACAGGGAGATTATCAGCCCCAGCATTTT. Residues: CASSGGQGDYQPQHF.

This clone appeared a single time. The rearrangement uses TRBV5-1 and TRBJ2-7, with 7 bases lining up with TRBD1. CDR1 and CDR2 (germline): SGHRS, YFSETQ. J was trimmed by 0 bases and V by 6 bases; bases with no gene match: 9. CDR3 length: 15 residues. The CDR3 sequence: CASKSTGPYSYEQYF. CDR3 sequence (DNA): TGCGCCAGCAAATCGACAGGGCCTTACTCCTACGAGCAGTACTTC.

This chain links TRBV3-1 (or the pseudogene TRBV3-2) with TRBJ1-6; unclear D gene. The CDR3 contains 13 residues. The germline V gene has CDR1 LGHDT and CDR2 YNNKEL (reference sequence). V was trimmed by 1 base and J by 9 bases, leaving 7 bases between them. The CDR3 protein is CASSQVSSSPLHF. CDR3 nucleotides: TGTGCCAGCAGCCAAGTATCCTCTTCACCCCTCCACTTT.

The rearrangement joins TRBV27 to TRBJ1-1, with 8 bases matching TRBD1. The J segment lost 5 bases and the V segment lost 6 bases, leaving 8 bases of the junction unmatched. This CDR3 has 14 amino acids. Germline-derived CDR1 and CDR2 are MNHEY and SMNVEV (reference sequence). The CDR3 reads CASRLGQGWTEAFF. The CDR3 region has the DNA TGTGCCAGCAGATTAGGACAGGGCTGGACTGAAGCTTTCTTT.

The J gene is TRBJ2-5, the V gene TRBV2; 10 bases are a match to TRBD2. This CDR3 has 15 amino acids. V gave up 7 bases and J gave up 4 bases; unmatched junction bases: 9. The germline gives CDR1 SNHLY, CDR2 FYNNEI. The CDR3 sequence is CASTSSGGFTETQYF. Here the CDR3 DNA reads TGTGCCAGCACCTCTAGCGGGGGATTCACAGAGACCCAGTACTTC.

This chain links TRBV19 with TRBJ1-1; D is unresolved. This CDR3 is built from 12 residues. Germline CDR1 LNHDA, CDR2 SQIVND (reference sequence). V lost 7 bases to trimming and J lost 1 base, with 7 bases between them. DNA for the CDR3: TGTGCCAGTACCCGCGGGAACACTGAAGCTTTCTTT. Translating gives CASTRGNTEAFF.

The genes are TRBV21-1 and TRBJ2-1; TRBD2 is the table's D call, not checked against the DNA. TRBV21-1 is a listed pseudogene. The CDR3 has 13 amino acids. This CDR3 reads CASSKDLAGEQFF. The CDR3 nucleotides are TGTGCCAGCAGCAAAGACCTAGCGGGAGAGCAGTTCTTC.

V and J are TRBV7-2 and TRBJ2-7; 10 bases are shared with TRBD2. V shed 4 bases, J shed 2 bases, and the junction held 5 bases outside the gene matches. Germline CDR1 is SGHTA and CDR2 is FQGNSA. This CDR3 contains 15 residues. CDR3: CASSSRTSGPYEQYF. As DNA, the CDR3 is TGTGCCAGCAGCTCGCGGACTAGCGGACCCTACGAGCAGTACTTC.

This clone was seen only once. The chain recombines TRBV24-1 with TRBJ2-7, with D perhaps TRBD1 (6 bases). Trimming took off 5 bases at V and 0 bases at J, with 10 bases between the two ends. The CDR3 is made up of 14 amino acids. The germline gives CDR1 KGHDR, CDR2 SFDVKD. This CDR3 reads CATSADSSSYEQYF. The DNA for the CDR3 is TGTGCCACCAGTGCGGACAGTAGCTCCTACGAGCAGTACTTC.

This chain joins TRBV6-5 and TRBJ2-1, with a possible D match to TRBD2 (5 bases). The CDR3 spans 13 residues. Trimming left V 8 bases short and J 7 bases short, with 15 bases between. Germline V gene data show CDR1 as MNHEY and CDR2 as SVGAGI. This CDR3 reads CASGSVFGNEQFF. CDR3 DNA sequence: TGTGCCAGCGGGAGCGTCTTTGGGAATGAGCAGTTCTTC.

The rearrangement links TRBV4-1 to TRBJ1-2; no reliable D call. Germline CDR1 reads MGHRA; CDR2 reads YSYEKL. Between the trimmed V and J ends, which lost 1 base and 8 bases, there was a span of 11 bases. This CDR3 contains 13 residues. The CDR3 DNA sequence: TGCGCCAGCAGCCAAGTCGGGGTTGGAGGCTACACCTTC. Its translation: CASSQVGVGGYTF.

DNA of the CDR3: TGTGCCAGCAGCTTAGTTGCAGGGGAATTCGACTATGGCTACACCTTC. Amino acid sequence: CASSLVAGEFDYGYTF. The chain combines TRBV7-8 with TRBJ1-2; possible D gene TRBD1, 6 bases. Trimming took off 1 base at V and 3 bases at J, with 15 bases between the two ends. The CDR3 totals 16 residues. CDR1 and CDR2 (germline): SGHVS, FQNEAQ.

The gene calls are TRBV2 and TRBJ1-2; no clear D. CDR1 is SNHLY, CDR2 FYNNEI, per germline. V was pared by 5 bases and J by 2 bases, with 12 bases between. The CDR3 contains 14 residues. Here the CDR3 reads CASSPLSANYGYTF. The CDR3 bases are TGTGCCAGCAGTCCATTGAGTGCGAACTATGGCTACACCTTC.

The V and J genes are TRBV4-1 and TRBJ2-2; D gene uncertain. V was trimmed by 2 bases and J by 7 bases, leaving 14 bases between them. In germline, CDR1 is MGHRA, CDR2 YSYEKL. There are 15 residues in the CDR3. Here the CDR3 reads CASSQFRVLFGELFF. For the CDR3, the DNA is TGCGCCAGCAGCCAATTCCGGGTCCTCTTCGGGGAGCTGTTTTTT.

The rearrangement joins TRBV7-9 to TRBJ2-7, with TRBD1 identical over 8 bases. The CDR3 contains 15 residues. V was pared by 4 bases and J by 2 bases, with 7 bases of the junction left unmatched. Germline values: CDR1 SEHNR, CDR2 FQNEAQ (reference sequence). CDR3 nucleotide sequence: TGTGCCAGCAGCTCGACAGGGGCCGAGACCTACGAGCAGTACTTC. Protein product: CASSSTGAETYEQYF.

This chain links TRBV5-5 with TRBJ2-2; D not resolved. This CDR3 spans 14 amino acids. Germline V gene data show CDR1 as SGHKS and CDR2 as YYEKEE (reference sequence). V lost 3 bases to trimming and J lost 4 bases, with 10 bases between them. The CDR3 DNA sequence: TGTGCCAGCAGCTCTTACTTTTCCACCGGGGAGCTGTTTTTT. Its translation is CASSSYFSTGELFF. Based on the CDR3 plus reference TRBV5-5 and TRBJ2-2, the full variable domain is DAGVTQSPTHLIKTRGQQVTLRCSPISGHKSVSWYQQVLGQGPQFIFQYYEKEERGRGNFPDRFSARQFPNYSSELNVNALLLGDSALYLCASSSYFSTGELFFGEGSRLTVL.

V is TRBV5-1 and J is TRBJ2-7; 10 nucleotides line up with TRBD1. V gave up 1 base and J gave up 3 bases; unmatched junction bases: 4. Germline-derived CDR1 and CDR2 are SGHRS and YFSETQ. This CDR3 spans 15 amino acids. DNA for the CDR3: TGCGCCAGCAGCTTGCTCGGGACAGGGGACTACGAGCAGTACTTC. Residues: CASSLLGTGDYEQYF.

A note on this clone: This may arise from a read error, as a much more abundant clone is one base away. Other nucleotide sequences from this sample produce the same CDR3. CDR3 nucleotide sequence: TGTGCCAGCTCACCAACTAGCGGGGGGGCCAATGAGCAGTTCTTC. Protein: CASSPTSGGANEQFF. The chain combines TRBV18 with TRBJ2-1; 13 bases agree with TRBD2. The germline CDR1 and CDR2 sequences are KGHSH and LQKENI. V dropped 2 bases and J dropped 6; count of bases not matched to a gene: 1. This CDR3 region has 15 residues.

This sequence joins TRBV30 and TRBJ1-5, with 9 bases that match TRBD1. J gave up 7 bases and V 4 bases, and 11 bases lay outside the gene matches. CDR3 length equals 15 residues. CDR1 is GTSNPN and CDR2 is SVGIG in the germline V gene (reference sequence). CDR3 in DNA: TGTGCCTGGAAGTCGGGGGTCGGGACAGGGCAGCCCCAGCATTTT. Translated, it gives CAWKSGVGTGQPQHF.

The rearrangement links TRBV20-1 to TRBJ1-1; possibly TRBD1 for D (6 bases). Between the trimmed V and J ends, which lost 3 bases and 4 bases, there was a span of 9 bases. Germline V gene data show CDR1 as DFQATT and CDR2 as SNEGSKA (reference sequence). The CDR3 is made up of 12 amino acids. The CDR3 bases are TGCAGTGCTAGTGCAGGGGTCACTGAAGCTTTCTTT. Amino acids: CSASAGVTEAFF.

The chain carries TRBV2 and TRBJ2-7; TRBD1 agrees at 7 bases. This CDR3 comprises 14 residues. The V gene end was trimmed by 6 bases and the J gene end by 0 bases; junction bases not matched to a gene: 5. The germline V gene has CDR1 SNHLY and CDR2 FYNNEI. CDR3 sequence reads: CASSSDRSSYEQYF. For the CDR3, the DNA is TGTGCCAGCAGCTCGGACAGGAGCTCCTACGAGCAGTACTTC.